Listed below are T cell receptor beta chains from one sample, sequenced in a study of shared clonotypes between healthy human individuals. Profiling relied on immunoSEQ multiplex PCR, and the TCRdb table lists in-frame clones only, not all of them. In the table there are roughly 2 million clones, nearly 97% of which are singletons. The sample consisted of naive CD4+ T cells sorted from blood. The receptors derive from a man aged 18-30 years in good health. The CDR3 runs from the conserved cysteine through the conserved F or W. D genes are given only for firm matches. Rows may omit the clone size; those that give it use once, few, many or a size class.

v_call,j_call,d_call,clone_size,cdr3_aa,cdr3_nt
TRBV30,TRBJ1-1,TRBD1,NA,CARDRVDTEAFF,TGTGCGCGGGACAGGGTGGACACTGAAGCTTTCTTT
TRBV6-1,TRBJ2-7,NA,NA,CASSEKARGTVEF,TGTGCCAGCAGTGAAAAAGCCCGGGGGACGGTGGAGTTC
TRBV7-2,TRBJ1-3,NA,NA,CASSLGGTSGNTIYF,TGTGCCAGCAGCTTAGGCGGGACCTCTGGAAACACCATATATTTT
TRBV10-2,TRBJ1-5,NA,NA,CASTDSHEPQHF,TGCGCCAGCACGGACAGTCATGAGCCCCAGCATTTT
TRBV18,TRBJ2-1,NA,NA,CASSPRTGSWNEQFF,TGTGCCAGCTCACCACGAACAGGGAGTTGGAATGAGCAGTTCTTC
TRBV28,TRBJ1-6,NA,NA,CASSFSSYNSPLHF,TGTGCCAGCAGTTTTTCCAGTTATAATTCACCCCTCCACTTT
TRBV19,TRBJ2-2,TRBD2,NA,CASSILAGYTGELFF,TGTGCCAGTAGTATACTAGCGGGTTACACCGGGGAGCTGTTTTTT
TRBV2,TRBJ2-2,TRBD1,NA,CASSQGQGTTGELFF,TGTGCCAGCAGTCAGGGACAGGGAACGACCGGGGAGCTGTTTTTT
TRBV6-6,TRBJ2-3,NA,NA,CASSYGIATDTQYF,TGTGCCAGCAGTTACGGAATAGCTACAGATACGCAGTATTTT
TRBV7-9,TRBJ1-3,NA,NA,CASSPTGLSGNTIYF,TGTGCCAGCAGCCCCACAGGGCTTAGCGGAAACACCATATATTTT
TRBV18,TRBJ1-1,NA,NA,CASSLQGGSSAKTEAFF,TGTGCCAGCTCACTACAAGGAGGGTCATCCGCTAAAACTGAAGCTTTCTTT
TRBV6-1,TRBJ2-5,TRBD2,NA,CASSEIRSAGGGYQETQYF,TGTGCCAGCAGTGAAATCAGGTCAGCGGGAGGGGGTTATCAAGAGACCCAGTACTTC
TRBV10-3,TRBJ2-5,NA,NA,CASRDTPPGETQYF,TGTGCCAGCCGGGACACCCCCCCGGGGGAGACCCAGTACTTC
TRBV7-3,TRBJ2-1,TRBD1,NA,CASSLNRQGAEEQFF,TGTGCCAGCAGCTTAAATCGGCAGGGGGCTGAGGAGCAGTTCTTC
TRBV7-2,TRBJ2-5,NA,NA,CASSLGSSALETQYF,TGTGCCAGCAGCTTAGGATCTAGCGCCTTAGAGACCCAGTACTTC
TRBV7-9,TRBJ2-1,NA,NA,CASSERNYNEQFF,TGTGCCAGCAGCGAACGGAATTACAATGAGCAGTTCTTC
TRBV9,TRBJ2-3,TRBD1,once,CASRDRGTDTQYF,TGTGCCAGCCGGGACAGAGGCACAGATACGCAGTATTTT
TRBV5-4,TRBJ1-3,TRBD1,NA,CASSLQGTGNTIYF,TGTGCCAGCAGCTTACAGGGGACTGGAAACACCATATATTTT
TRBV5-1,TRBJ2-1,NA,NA,CASSLGPSYNEQFF,TGCGCCAGCAGCCTGGGCCCGTCCTACAATGAGCAGTTCTTC
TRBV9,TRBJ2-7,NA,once,CASSWGGDSYEQYF,TGTGCCAGCAGCTGGGGCGGGGACTCCTACGAGCAGTACTTC
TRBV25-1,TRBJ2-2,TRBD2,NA,CASRGRGDTGELFF,TGTGCCAGCAGAGGACGGGGGGACACCGGGGAGCTGTTTTTT
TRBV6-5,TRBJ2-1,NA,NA,CASTTVGSNEQFF,TGTGCCAGCACCACGGTAGGCTCCAATGAGCAGTTCTTC
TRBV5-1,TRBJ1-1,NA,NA,CASSPRQASMNTEAFF,TGCGCCAGCAGCCCTCGACAGGCGAGCATGAACACTGAAGCTTTCTTT
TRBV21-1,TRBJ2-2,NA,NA,CAGSESSGTGELFF,TGTGCCGGGTCGGAAAGCTCGGGCACCGGGGAGCTGTTTTTT
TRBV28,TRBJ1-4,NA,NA,CASSSGVTTNEKLFF,TGTGCCAGCAGTTCCGGCGTGACAACTAATGAAAAACTGTTTTTT
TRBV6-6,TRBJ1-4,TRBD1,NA,CASSYGQARDEKLFF,TGTGCCAGCAGTTACGGACAGGCCAGGGACGAAAAACTGTTTTTT
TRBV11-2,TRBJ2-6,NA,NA,CATTEGWGLSGANVLTF,TGTGCCACCACGGAAGGGTGGGGCCTCTCTGGGGCCAACGTCCTGACTTTC
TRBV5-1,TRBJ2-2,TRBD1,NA,CASSYYSGTGWSTGELFF,TGCGCCAGCAGCTACTACTCCGGGACAGGGTGGAGCACCGGGGAGCTGTTTTTT
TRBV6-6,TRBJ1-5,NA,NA,CATLLSAANQPQHF,TGTGCCACCTTGCTTTCGGCGGCCAATCAGCCCCAGCATTTT
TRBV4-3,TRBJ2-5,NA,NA,CASSQDSGTGAEETQYF,TGCGCCAGCAGCCAGGACTCCGGGACGGGGGCCGAAGAGACCCAGTACTTC
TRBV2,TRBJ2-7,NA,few,CASREFYEQYF,TGTGCCAGCAGAGAGTTCTACGAGCAGTACTTC
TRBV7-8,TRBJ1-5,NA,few,CASSLAAAGSQPQHF,TGTGCCAGCAGCTTAGCGGCGGCAGGATCTCAGCCCCAGCATTTT
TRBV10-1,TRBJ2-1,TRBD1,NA,CASSGQGGNEQFF,TGCGCCAGCAGCGGACAGGGCGGCAATGAGCAGTTCTTC
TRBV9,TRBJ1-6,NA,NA,CASSDHPVQGTSPLHF,TGTGCCAGCAGCGACCACCCGGTTCAGGGAACTTCACCCCTCCACTTT
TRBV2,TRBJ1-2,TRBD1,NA,CASSRRPGQGSYGYTF,TGTGCCAGCAGCCGGAGGCCGGGACAGGGCAGCTATGGCTACACCTTC
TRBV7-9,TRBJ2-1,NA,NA,CASSFQPYNEQFF,TGTGCCAGCAGCTTCCAGCCTTACAATGAGCAGTTCTTC
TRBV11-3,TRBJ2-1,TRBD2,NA,CASSTQGGVVNEQFF,TGTGCCAGCAGCACCCAGGGAGGGGTCGTCAATGAGCAGTTCTTC